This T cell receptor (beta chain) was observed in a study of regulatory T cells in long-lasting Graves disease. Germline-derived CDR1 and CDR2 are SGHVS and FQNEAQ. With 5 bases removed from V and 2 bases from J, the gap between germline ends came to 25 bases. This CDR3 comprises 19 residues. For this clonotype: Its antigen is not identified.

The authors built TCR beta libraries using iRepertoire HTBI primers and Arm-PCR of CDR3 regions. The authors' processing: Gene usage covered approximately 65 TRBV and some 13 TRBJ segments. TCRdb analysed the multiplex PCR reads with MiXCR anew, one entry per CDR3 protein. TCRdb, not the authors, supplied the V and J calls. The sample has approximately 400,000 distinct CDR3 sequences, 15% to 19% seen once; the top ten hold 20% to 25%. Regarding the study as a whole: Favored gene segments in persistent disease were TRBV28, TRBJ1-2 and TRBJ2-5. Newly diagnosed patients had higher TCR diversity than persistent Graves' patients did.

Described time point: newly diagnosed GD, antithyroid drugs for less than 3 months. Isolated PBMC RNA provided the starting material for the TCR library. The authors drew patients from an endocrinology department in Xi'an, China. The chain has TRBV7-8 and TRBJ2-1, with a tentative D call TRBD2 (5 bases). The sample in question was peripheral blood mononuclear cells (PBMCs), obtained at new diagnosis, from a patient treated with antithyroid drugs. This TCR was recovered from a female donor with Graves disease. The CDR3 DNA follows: TGTGCCAGCAGCCAAGTCATTGGTGGTCGGCGGGCCCCCTACAATGAGCAGTTCTTC. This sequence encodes CASSQVIGGRRAPYNEQFF.